This T cell receptor beta chain appears in the sequencing data of a study of shared clonotypes between healthy human individuals. Repertoires were generated with immunoSEQ multiplex PCR, while TCRdb's copy carries only in-frame clones and drops some. This table holds 2 million to 3 million clones, over 85% found once. From CD4+ cells came CD45RA+ naive and CD45RA-negative memory subsets. What was sequenced was naive CD4+ T cells from PBMCs. Sample subset: CD45RA+ positively selected. The TCR sequence derives from a man aged 18 to 35 in good health. Some clones in this sample may be carry-over from other donors' samples.

The CDR3 loop is CASSSTSGSSYF. CDR3 in DNA: TGTGCCAGCAGTTCGACTAGTGGTTCTTCGTATTTT. V usage is TRBV28 and J usage is TRBJ2-3; weak D call: TRBD2 (6 bases). The CDR3 runs to 12 residues. Looked up from germline, CDR1 is MDHEN and CDR2 is SYDVKM. V was trimmed by 4 bases and J by 14 bases, leaving 16 bases between them.